This TCR beta chain was captured by sequencing in a study of cytomegalovirus exposure and HLA in healthy donors. Trimming took off 10 bases at V and 5 bases at J, with 6 bases between the two ends. The germline V gene has CDR1 LGHNT and CDR2 FRNRAP. The CDR3 covers 10 residues. This clone was observed a single time. 60 Vbeta and 13 Jbeta primers were used in PCR. Profiled with immunoSEQ multiplex PCR; TCRdb holds only in-frame clones, not every one. There are over 120,000 clones in the sample; about 71% occur only once, and 2.1% lies in the top ten. The sample taken for sequencing was PBMCs. V is TRBV12-5 and J is TRBJ2-1; D unresolved. This clonotype was sampled from a woman aged 60 to 75 in good health and CMV-seropositive. CDR3 coding DNA: TGTGCTATACAAGACAATGAGCAGTTCTTC. Translation: CAIQDNEQFF.